This T cell receptor (beta chain) is drawn from a study of CD8 T cells in ankylosing spondylitis. Study results and caveats: Ankylosing spondylitis blood appeared to be characterized by a TCR beta motif of eight highly homologous variants.

V dropped 2 bases and J dropped 10; count of bases not matched to a gene: 13. Germline values: CDR1 DFQATT, CDR2 SNEGSKA (reference sequence). The length of the CDR3 is 15 residues. As concerns this clonotype: Antigen specificity is unknown.

MiXCR, applied by TCRdb to the 5' RACE reads, yields one record per CDR3 protein. The sample records 250,000 to 400,000 distinct CDR3 sequences, more than 9% being singletons. The chain employs TRBV20-1 and TRBJ1-5; TRBD1 agrees at 8 bases. The source of this sequence is a female donor with ankylosing spondylitis or in good health (not recorded which). Material: blood, either unsorted or a sorted T cell fraction (not recorded which). CDR3 sequence: CSARLPGQVTHPQHF. In DNA form, the CDR3 reads TGCAGTGCTAGACTTCCGGGACAGGTCACTCACCCCCAGCATTTT.